The T cell receptor beta chain under discussion was sequenced for a study of T-cell reconstitution after alpha-beta-depleted transplantation in children. Study results and limitations: Roughly two months post-transplant, alpha-beta T cells reportedly originated from several hundred graft clones that had expanded. In some patients, recipient T cells and intrathymic progenitors surviving conditioning explained high day-60 diversity. Hyperexpanded clones declined; after one year, newly produced T cells mostly supplied diversity.

There are 12 residues in the CDR3. Germline lookup yields CDR1 SGHRS and CDR2 YFSETQ. Trimming took 2 bases from V and 9 from J, leaving 11 bases between them. Library preparation (for TCRbeta) was performed with unique molecular identifiers. TCRdb re-analysed the PCR reads in MiXCR, keeping a single row per CDR3 protein. The table lists 700,000 to 950,000 distinct CDR3 sequences, under 20% of them singletons, with about 5% in the top ten. Turning to this clonotype: Its antigen is undetermined.

This specimen was PBMCs, mostly from graft donor cells, taken 360 days after TCRalphabeta/CD19-depleted stem cell transplant. J is TRBJ2-5 and V is TRBV5-1; no reliable D call. The TCR sequence derives from a male patient aged 5 to 17 who had a stem cell transplant for acute lymphoblastic leukemia, so the T cells may come from the graft donor. The DNA for the CDR3 is TGCGCCAGCAGCTTCTCACCCCTAGCCCAGTACTTC. Its protein product is CASSFSPLAQYF.